The rows below give T cell receptor beta chains drawn from one sample of a study of blood T cell repertoires in COVID-19. The repertoire was sequenced with immunoSEQ multiplex PCR; TCRdb's copy has only in-frame clones and lacks some. This sample has about 160,000 clones, with 70% to 90% found just once. Sequencing used peripheral blood. These TCRs come from a man aged 55 to 70 with COVID-19, enrolled during active disease. CDR3s include the opening cysteine and the closing phenylalanine or tryptophan. A D gene is named only where the DNA matches it firmly. Clone size, where shown, is once, few, many, or a class for clones that have expanded.

D | J | V | size | CDR3 | DNA
TRBD1 | TRBJ2-2 | TRBV5-6 | NA | CASSRTGQVRTGELFF | TGTGCCAGCAGCCGGACGGGACAGGTCCGCACCGGGGAGCTGTTTTTT
NA | TRBJ1-1 | TRBV6-2/TRBV6-3 | NA | CASSYGTHNTEAFF | TGTGCCAGCAGTTACGGCACACACAACACTGAAGCTTTCTTT
TRBD2 | TRBJ2-7 | TRBV3-1/TRBV3-2 | NA | CASSLQQLAGVVYEQYF | TGTGCCAGCAGCTTACAACAACTAGCGGGAGTTGTCTACGAGCAGTACTTC
NA | TRBJ2-2 | TRBV6-5 | NA | CASRESNTGELFF | TGTGCCAGCAGAGAGTCGAACACCGGGGAGCTGTTTTTT
NA | TRBJ2-7 | TRBV7-3 | NA | CASRLTSQDEQYF | TGTGCCAGCAGATTGACCTCACAGGACGAGCAGTACTTC
NA | TRBJ2-1 | TRBV6-6 | NA | CASSPGTTEQFF | TGTGCCAGCAGTCCCGGGACAACTGAGCAGTTCTTC
NA | TRBJ1-2 | TRBV7-2 | NA | CASSLAEYGYTF | TGTGCCAGCAGCTTAGCGGAGTATGGCTACACCTTC
NA | TRBJ1-5 | TRBV27 | once | CASSSGVGSGNQPQHF | TGTGCCAGCAGTTCGGGGGTTGGGAGTGGCAATCAGCCCCAGCATTTT
TRBD1 | TRBJ1-1 | TRBV2 | NA | CASSEEDRGTEAFF | TGTGCCAGCAGTGAGGAGGACAGGGGCACTGAAGCTTTCTTT
TRBD2 | TRBJ2-1 | TRBV5-1 | NA | CASSLTSGGHYNEQFF | TGCGCCAGCAGCTTGACTAGCGGGGGGCACTACAATGAGCAGTTCTTC
NA | TRBJ1-1 | TRBV18 | NA | CASSLGQSNTEAFF | TGTGCCAGCTCACTGGGACAATCGAACACTGAAGCTTTCTTT
NA | TRBJ2-7 | TRBV29-1 | NA | CSVQGGYEQYF | TGCAGCGTCCAGGGGGGTTACGAGCAGTACTTC
NA | TRBJ1-1 | TRBV19 | NA | CASSMRGNTEAFF | TGTGCCAGTAGTATGCGGGGGAACACTGAAGCTTTCTTT
NA | TRBJ2-5 | TRBV15 | NA | CATSSTTYQETQYF | TGTGCCACCAGCAGTACGACTTATCAAGAGACCCAGTACTTC
NA | TRBJ1-1 | TRBV28 | NA | CASSSGKWTEAFF | TGTGCCAGCAGTTCGGGAAAGTGGACTGAAGCTTTCTTT
TRBD2 | TRBJ2-3 | TRBV7-2 | NA | CASRGLAAGDTQYF | TGTGCCAGCAGGGGTCTAGCGGCGGGAGATACGCAGTATTTT
TRBD2 | TRBJ2-3 | TRBV7-2 | NA | CASSLDGTSGRAGADTQYF | TGTGCCAGCAGCTTAGATGGGACTAGCGGGAGGGCCGGCGCAGATACGCAGTATTTT
TRBD2 | TRBJ2-4 | TRBV6-5 | NA | CASSREGRNIQYF | TGTGCCAGCAGTCGGGAGGGCCGAAACATTCAGTACTTC
NA | TRBJ1-1 | TRBV7-9 | NA | CASSFGGNTEAFF | TGTGCCAGCAGCTTTGGCGGCAACACTGAAGCTTTCTTT
TRBD2 | TRBJ2-4 | TRBV28 | NA | CASSSRGGNIQYF | TGTGCCAGCAGTTCCCGGGGGGGAAACATTCAGTACTTC
TRBD1 | TRBJ1-3 | TRBV6-6 | NA | CASSQGQGGNTIYF | TGTGCCAGCAGCCAGGGACAGGGAGGAAACACCATATATTTT
NA | TRBJ1-1 | TRBV24-1 | few | CATSEGPLRGTEAFF | TGTGCCACCAGTGAGGGTCCCCTTAGGGGTACTGAAGCTTTCTTT
NA | TRBJ1-1 | TRBV28 | NA | CASSPPTGGAEAFF | TGTGCCAGCAGTCCACCGACGGGGGGCGCCGAAGCTTTCTTT
NA | TRBJ1-1 | TRBV7-9 | NA | CASSIGQNTEAFF | TGTGCCAGCAGCATTGGACAAAACACTGAAGCTTTCTTT
NA | TRBJ2-6 | TRBV4-2 | NA | CASSQDNGANVLTF | TGTGCCAGCAGCCAAGATAATGGGGCCAACGTCCTGACTTTC
TRBD1 | TRBJ2-5 | TRBV9 | NA | CASSVVQGAQETQYF | TGTGCCAGCAGCGTCGTCCAGGGGGCGCAGGAGACCCAGTACTTC
TRBD1 | TRBJ2-7 | TRBV5-4 | NA | CASSLNRGGSYEQYF | TGTGCCAGCAGCTTGAACAGGGGTGGCTCCTACGAGCAGTACTTC
NA | TRBJ2-2 | TRBV5-8 | NA | CASSLGRVPGELFF | TGTGCCAGCAGCTTGGGGCGGGTCCCCGGGGAGCTGTTTTTT
TRBD1 | TRBJ2-1 | TRBV4-3 | few | CASSRGTGENNEQFF | TGCGCCAGCAGCCGAGGGACAGGGGAGAACAATGAGCAGTTCTTC
NA | TRBJ1-3 | TRBV23-1 | NA | CASSPDTSGNTIYF | TGCGCCAGCAGTCCCGACACCTCTGGAAACACCATATATTTT
TRBD2 | TRBJ2-3 | TRBV7-9 | few | CASSLGLAGGTDTQYF | TGTGCCAGCAGCTTAGGACTAGCGGGAGGGACAGATACGCAGTATTTT
NA | TRBJ1-5 | TRBV9 | NA | CASSAGQNNQPQHF | TGTGCCAGCAGCGCCGGACAGAACAATCAGCCCCAGCATTTT
NA | TRBJ1-1 | TRBV7-6 | few | CASSLTDTVNTEAFF | TGTGCCAGCAGCTTAACCGACACTGTGAACACTGAAGCTTTCTTT
TRBD1 | TRBJ2-2 | TRBV2 | NA | CASRTGGTNTGELFF | TGTGCCAGCAGAACAGGGGGCACGAACACCGGGGAGCTGTTTTTT
NA | TRBJ1-5 | TRBV28 | NA | CASSSSGRGNQPQHF | TGTGCCAGCAGTTCAAGCGGTAGGGGCAATCAGCCCCAGCATTTT
TRBD2 | TRBJ2-3 | TRBV18 | NA | CASTVAGRTDTQYF | TGTGCCAGCACGGTAGCGGGGCGCACAGATACGCAGTATTTT
TRBD1 | TRBJ2-3 | TRBV5-1 | NA | CASSPKTGGNTDTQYF | TGCGCCAGCAGCCCGAAGACAGGGGGCAACACAGATACGCAGTATTTT
NA | TRBJ2-1 | TRBV7-8 | few | CASSFSRARENNEQFF | TGTGCCAGCAGCTTTAGTCGGGCCAGGGAAAACAATGAGCAGTTCTTC
TRBD1 | TRBJ2-1 | TRBV7-2 | NA | CASSPQGANNEQFF | TGTGCCAGCAGCCCCCAGGGGGCCAATAATGAGCAGTTCTTC
NA | TRBJ1-3 | TRBV7-6 | NA | CASSLAEGRSGNTIYF | TGTGCCAGCAGCCTCGCGGAGGGGAGGTCGGGAAACACCATATATTTT
TRBD1 | TRBJ2-3 | TRBV29-1 | NA | CSSDRGMGTDTQYF | TGCAGCAGCGACAGGGGAATGGGCACAGATACGCAGTATTTT
NA | TRBJ2-1 | TRBV5-1 | NA | CASSLAAANEQFF | TGCGCCAGCAGCTTGGCGGCGGCCAATGAGCAGTTCTTC
TRBD2 | TRBJ2-5 | TRBV7-8 | NA | CASSRGLSTSGQETQYF | TGTGCCAGCAGCCGCGGACTGTCTACTAGCGGCCAAGAGACCCAGTACTTC